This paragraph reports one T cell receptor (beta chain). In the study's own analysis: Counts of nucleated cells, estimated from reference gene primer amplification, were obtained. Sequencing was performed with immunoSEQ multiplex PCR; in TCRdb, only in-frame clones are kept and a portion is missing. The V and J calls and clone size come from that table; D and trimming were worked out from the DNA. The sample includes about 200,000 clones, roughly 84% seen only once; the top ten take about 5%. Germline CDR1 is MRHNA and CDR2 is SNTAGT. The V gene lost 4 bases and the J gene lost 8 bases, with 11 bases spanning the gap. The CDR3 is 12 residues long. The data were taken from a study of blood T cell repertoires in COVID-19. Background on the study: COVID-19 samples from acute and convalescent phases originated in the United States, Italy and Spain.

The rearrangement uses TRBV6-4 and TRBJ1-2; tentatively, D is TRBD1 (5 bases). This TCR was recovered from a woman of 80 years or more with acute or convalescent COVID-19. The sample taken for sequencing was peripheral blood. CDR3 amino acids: CASSAAGLGYTF. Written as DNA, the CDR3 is TGTGCCAGCAGTGCGGCAGGGCTGGGCTACACCTTC.